This T cell receptor (beta chain) was retrieved from a study of control samples from healthy donors and cancer patients. Trimming stripped 0 bases from V and 5 bases from J, with 10 bases between. There are 14 residues in the CDR3. The germline V gene has CDR1 MNHEY and CDR2 SVGAGI. Sequencing was performed with immunoSEQ multiplex PCR; in TCRdb, only in-frame clones are kept and a portion is missing. The sample has about 150,000 clones, 80% to 90% seen once. Sequencing was performed on blood. The chain uses TRBV6-5 and TRBJ1-1; maybe TRBD1 (5 bases). The TCR comes from a man younger than 35 in good health. The CDR3 DNA sequence: TGTGCCAGCAGTTACTCGCGGGGGGAAACTGAAGCTTTCTTT. Translation: CASSYSRGETEAFF.